Below, 30 T cell receptor beta chains from the same sample are listed, as sequenced in a study of cytomegalovirus exposure and HLA in healthy donors. The PCR was carried out with 60 Vbeta primers and 13 Jbeta primers. Clones were read by immunoSEQ multiplex PCR, and TCRdb kept only the in-frame ones, dropping some. The sample lists some 150,000 clones, about 77% occurring once. The sequencing sample was made of PBMCs. The source of these receptors is a female donor in good health and CMV-seronegative.

The V gene is TRBV5-1, the J gene TRBJ2-2; the D is unclear. The V end was cut by 0 bases, the J end by 3 bases, with 6 bases between. The CDR3 sequence is 14 residues long. Germline V lookup: CDR1 SGHRS, CDR2 YFSETQ. CDR3 sequence: CASSLVPDTGELFF. Here the CDR3 DNA reads TGCGCCAGCAGCTTGGTTCCGGACACCGGGGAGCTGTTTTTT.

The V call is TRBV7-2, the J call TRBJ1-2, with D possibly matching TRBD1 (6 bases). Trimming shortened V by 1 base and J by 8 bases, and 17 bases separated the two germline ends. The CDR3 consists of 15 residues. Germline V gives CDR1 SGHTA, CDR2 FQGNSA. CDR3 nucleotide sequence: TGTGCCAGCAGCTTAGAAGGGGGAATTGGCAAAGGCTACACCTTC. Protein sequence: CASSLEGGIGKGYTF.

V gene TRBV10-1 combines with J gene TRBJ1-1; 11 bases match TRBD1. V shed 5 bases, J shed 1 base, and the junction held 3 bases outside the gene matches. Germline V gene sequence: CDR1 WNHNN, CDR2 SYGVQD (reference sequence). The CDR3 covers 15 residues. CDR3 region: CASSPGQGGNTEAFF. CDR3 nucleotides: TGCGCCAGCAGTCCGGGACAGGGGGGGAACACTGAAGCTTTCTTT.

The rearrangement links TRBV28 to TRBJ1-2, with D maybe TRBD1 (5 bases). CDR1 and CDR2 (germline): MDHEN, SYDVKM. V dropped 1 base and J dropped 1 base, with 16 bases sitting between them. CDR3 length equals 17 residues. DNA of the CDR3: TGTGCCAGCAGTTTATCCTATTTAATCGGGGGTAACTATGGCTACACCTTC. This sequence encodes CASSLSYLIGGNYGYTF.

The chain employs TRBV19 and TRBJ1-1; D possibly corresponds to TRBD1 (5 bases). The CDR3 consists of 16 residues. Germline V gene sequence: CDR1 LNHDA, CDR2 SQIVND (reference sequence). Trimming stripped 4 bases from V and 12 bases from J, with 27 bases between. CDR3 amino acids: CASSNPFVSRAGETFF. DNA for the CDR3: TGTGCCAGTAGTAACCCTTTCGTCAGCCGGGCGGGGGAGACTTTCTTT.

The rearrangement joins TRBV9 to TRBJ2-3; TRBD2 matches at 11 bases. The CDR3 consists of 16 residues. Per the germline V gene, CDR1 is SGDLS and CDR2 is YYNGEE. Trimming at V came to 0 bases and at J to 4 bases, leaving 4 bases not matched to a gene. CDR3: CASSVELAGVADTQYF. In DNA, the CDR3 is TGTGCCAGCAGCGTAGAACTAGCGGGGGTGGCAGATACGCAGTATTTT.

This chain joins TRBV2 and TRBJ2-6; 10 bases map to TRBD1. This CDR3 comprises 14 residues. The V gene end was trimmed by 4 bases and the J gene end by 13 bases; junction bases not matched to a gene: 7. The V gene's germline CDR1 is SNHLY and CDR2 FYNNEI. CDR3 protein: CASSGQGAPRVLTF. CDR3 bases: TGTGCCAGCAGTGGACAGGGGGCCCCTAGAGTCCTGACTTTC.

The V and J genes are TRBV6-5 and TRBJ1-5, with 9 bases matching TRBD1. V gave up 7 bases and J gave up 6 bases; unmatched junction bases: 4. The CDR3 is 13 amino acids. Germline V gives CDR1 MNHEY, CDR2 SVGAGI. CDR3 coding DNA: TGTGCCAGCAACACAGGGGGCTTTCAGCCCCAGCATTTT. It encodes CASNTGGFQPQHF.

The chain joins TRBV6-5 to TRBJ2-3; 9 nucleotides agree with TRBD1. This CDR3 spans 14 amino acids. Per germline, CDR1 MNHEY and CDR2 SVGAGI. Trimming took 5 bases from V and 5 from J; bases not matched to a gene: 5. The CDR3 DNA is TGTGCCAGCAGTAGGACAGGGGAGGGAGATACGCAGTATTTT. Protein sequence: CASSRTGEGDTQYF.

The gene calls are TRBV5-1 and TRBJ2-5; a weak D match, TRBD2 (5 bases). The CDR3 runs to 14 residues. V was trimmed by 4 bases and J by 3 bases, leaving 13 bases between them. Germline CDR1 and CDR2: SGHRS and YFSETQ. The chain's CDR3 is CASSRDPGKETQYF. The CDR3 region has the DNA TGCGCCAGCAGCCGGGATCCGGGTAAAGAGACCCAGTACTTC.

The chain joins TRBV10-2 to TRBJ2-6; the match to TRBD1 covers 10 bases. The germline V gene encodes CDR1 WSHSY and CDR2 SAAADI. The length of the CDR3 is 15 residues. V lost 10 bases and J lost 4; bases outside the gene matches: 7. In DNA, the CDR3 is TGCGCCATACAGACAGGGGGCCCCGGGGCCAACGTCCTGACTTTC. Protein sequence: CAIQTGGPGANVLTF.

This chain connects TRBV6-5 to TRBJ2-1, with 7 bases aligning to TRBD1. CDR1 and CDR2 from the germline V gene are MNHEY and SVGAGI. The CDR3 is 14 amino acids. The V gene end was trimmed by 6 bases and the J gene end by 2 bases; junction bases not matched to a gene: 4. The CDR3 reads CASSRQGPYNEQFF. DNA for the CDR3: TGTGCCAGCAGCAGACAGGGACCCTACAATGAGCAGTTCTTC.

The chain carries TRBV7-8 and TRBJ2-7; D is possibly TRBD1 (6 bases). V was trimmed by 5 bases and J by 3 bases, leaving 14 bases between them. CDR1 and CDR2 from the germline V gene are SGHVS and FQNEAQ. The CDR3 sequence is 14 residues long. CDR3 sequence: CASSPAPGVYEQYF. CDR3 sequence (DNA): TGTGCCAGCAGCCCCGCCCCAGGGGTCTACGAGCAGTACTTC.

This sequence joins TRBV5-1 and TRBJ2-7, with TRBD1 matching 9 bases. The CDR3 is 14 residues long. With V trimmed by 5 bases and J by 2 bases, 5 bases remained unmatched. In germline, CDR1 is SGHRS, CDR2 YFSETQ. The CDR3 region is CASRLRQGAYEQYF. The CDR3 DNA follows: TGCGCCAGCAGACTCCGACAGGGGGCCTACGAGCAGTACTTC.

This clone has a handful of counts. J is TRBJ2-7 and V is TRBV28; TRBD2 matches 9 bases. The germline V gene encodes CDR1 MDHEN and CDR2 SYDVKM. Germline trimming cut 6 bases from V and 6 bases from J; bases unmatched to any gene: 15. This CDR3 contains 16 residues. CDR3 DNA: TGTGCCAGCAGCACCATAGCGGGAGCTACCTCCGCCGAGCAGTACTTC. Translation gives CASSTIAGATSAEQYF.

V usage is TRBV9 and J usage is TRBJ2-7; D may be TRBD2 (7 bases). The CDR3 has 17 amino acids. V lost 4 bases and J lost 2, with 22 bases in between. Germline CDR1 and CDR2: SGDLS and YYNGEE. The CDR3 reads CASSPDRGGAAAYEQYF. CDR3 bases: TGTGCCAGCAGCCCCGACCGAGGGGGGGCAGCGGCCTACGAGCAGTACTTC.

The chain joins TRBV27 to TRBJ1-2; possibly TRBD1 for D (5 bases). This CDR3 is built from 13 residues. Trimming stripped 6 bases from V and 5 bases from J, with 13 bases between. Germline V gene sequence: CDR1 MNHEY, CDR2 SMNVEV (reference sequence). CDR3 residues: CASRPQGEYGYTF. CDR3 bases: TGTGCCAGCAGACCCCAGGGTGAATATGGCTACACCTTC.

The CDR3 is CASNPPGTGYTYEQYF. The CDR3 bases are TGTGCCAGCAACCCACCTGGGACAGGGTATACCTACGAGCAGTACTTC. The chain has TRBV28 and TRBJ2-7; 9 positions agree with TRBD1. With V trimmed by 7 bases and J by 2 bases, 12 bases remained unmatched. The CDR3 sequence is 16 residues long. Germline CDR1 MDHEN, CDR2 SYDVKM.

The J gene is TRBJ2-5, the V gene TRBV7-2; no reliable D call. V lost 5 bases and J lost 4, with 8 bases in between. Germline-derived CDR1 and CDR2 are SGHTA and FQGNSA. This CDR3 is 12 amino acids long. The CDR3 protein is CASSPTRETQYF. The CDR3 DNA is TGTGCCAGCAGCCCTACTCGAGAGACCCAGTACTTC.

This rearrangement joins TRBV18 to TRBJ2-2; TRBD1 might be the D (5 bases). CDR3 length equals 16 residues. CDR1 is KGHSH, CDR2 LQKENI, per germline. V was shortened by 6 bases and J by 3 bases, with 17 bases between the two germline ends. The CDR3 DNA sequence: TGTGCCAGCTCTCCGCTGGGGCAGACAGACACCGGGGAGCTGTTTTTT. Amino acids: CASSPLGQTDTGELFF.

The CDR3 coding sequence is TGTGCCAGCGTGGCGGTTTCTGATGAAAAACTGTTTTTT. Its protein is CASVAVSDEKLFF. This rearrangement joins TRBV2 to TRBJ1-4; D is uncertain. Germline loops: CDR1 SNHLY, CDR2 FYNNEI. Trimming removed 8 bases at V and 6 bases at J, with 13 bases between. This CDR3 spans 13 amino acids.

The genes are TRBV29-1 and TRBJ2-5, with 14 bases lining up with TRBD2. The J segment lost 4 bases and the V segment lost 6 bases, leaving 7 bases of the junction unmatched. This CDR3 spans 15 amino acids. The germline V gene encodes CDR1 SQVTM and CDR2 ANQGSEA. CDR3 loop: CSVGAGTSGRETQYF. The DNA for the CDR3 is TGCAGCGTCGGCGCCGGGACTAGCGGGAGAGAGACCCAGTACTTC.

The rearrangement links TRBV6-6 to TRBJ1-2; TRBD1 is a possible D gene (5 bases). The CDR3 sequence is 12 residues long. The V gene's germline CDR1 is MNHNY and CDR2 SVGAGI (reference sequence). Deletions cut 8 bases from V and 4 bases from J, with 11 bases between. CDR3 sequence reads: CASLGGIYGYTF. In nucleotides, the CDR3 is TGTGCCAGCCTCGGGGGGATCTATGGCTACACCTTC.

This chain uses TRBV27 with TRBJ1-2; no definite D call. Trimming removed 6 bases from V and 6 bases from J, with 8 bases in between. The CDR3 loop spans 11 amino acids. The germline V gene encodes CDR1 MNHEY and CDR2 SMNVEV (reference sequence). This CDR3 reads CASRALDGYTF. The CDR3 nucleotides are TGTGCCAGCAGGGCCCTGGATGGCTACACCTTC.

This chain joins TRBV2 and TRBJ1-2; the D is unclear. The CDR3 spans 14 residues. Trimming stripped 1 base from V and 8 bases from J, with 14 bases between. Germline CDR1 and CDR2: SNHLY and FYNNEI. CDR3 residues: CASSEGQRACGYTF. The CDR3 DNA reads TGTGCCAGCAGTGAAGGGCAGAGGGCATGCGGCTACACCTTC.

This clone was observed once. The chain joins TRBV5-1 to TRBJ2-3, with 12 bases aligning to TRBD2. V lost 4 bases and J lost 2; bases outside the gene matches: 8. Looked up from germline, CDR1 is SGHRS and CDR2 is YFSETQ. CDR3 size: 17 residues. In DNA, the CDR3 is TGCGCCAGCAGCGCCCTGACTAGCGGGGGCCTCACAGATACGCAGTATTTT. The encoded protein is CASSALTSGGLTDTQYF.

The chain recombines TRBV4-2 with TRBJ2-3, with TRBD1 matching over 8 bases. This CDR3 is built from 17 residues. V gave up 2 bases and J gave up 2 bases; unmatched junction bases: 9. Germline V gene lookup returns CDR1 LGHNA and CDR2 YNFKEQ. CDR3 sequence (DNA): TGTGCCAGCAGCCAATCCGGGACAGGTGCTCTCACAGATACGCAGTATTTT. Encoded protein: CASSQSGTGALTDTQYF.

This rearrangement joins TRBV6-5 to TRBJ2-7; no clear D gene. Trimming stripped 7 bases from V and 6 bases from J, with 10 bases between. Per germline, CDR1 MNHEY and CDR2 SVGAGI. The CDR3 runs 11 residues. The CDR3 bases are TGTGCCAGCACTCCCCTTATCGAGCAGTACTTC. It is translated as CASTPLIEQYF.

The rearrangement uses TRBV5-1 and TRBJ2-1; 10 bases are shared with TRBD2. Per the germline V gene, CDR1 is SGHRS and CDR2 is YFSETQ. The CDR3 loop spans 15 amino acids. V shed 3 bases and J 6 bases; nucleotides not matched to a gene: 6. CDR3 protein: CASSSSGRGGNEQFF. The CDR3 nucleotides are TGCGCCAGCAGCTCAAGCGGGAGGGGGGGCAATGAGCAGTTCTTC.

The V gene is TRBV6-1, the J gene TRBJ2-7; the match to TRBD1 covers 8 bases. The ends lost 6 bases at V and 3 bases at J; junction bases unmatched: 7. This CDR3 spans 14 amino acids. Germline assignment: CDR1 MNHNS and CDR2 SASEGT. The CDR3 is CASRPGQVLYEQYF. CDR3 bases: TGTGCCAGCAGGCCGGGACAGGTTCTCTACGAGCAGTACTTC.